Detailed here is one TCR beta chain. This sample was taken from a study of control samples from healthy donors and cancer patients. Trimming at V came to 6 bases and at J to 7 bases, leaving 11 bases not matched to a gene. From germline, CDR1 is SNHLY and CDR2 FYNNEI. The CDR3 covers 16 residues. The repertoire was sequenced with immunoSEQ multiplex PCR; TCRdb's copy has only in-frame clones and lacks some. The sample consists of around 110,000 clones, 88% of them appearing once. Material: blood. This chain connects TRBV2 to TRBJ2-2, with 10 bases aligning to TRBD1. The TCR was taken from a woman in her 70s in good health. This CDR3 reads CASSLQTGGWGGELFF. The CDR3, as DNA: TGTGCCAGCAGCCTGCAGACAGGGGGCTGGGGCGGGGAGCTGTTTTTT.